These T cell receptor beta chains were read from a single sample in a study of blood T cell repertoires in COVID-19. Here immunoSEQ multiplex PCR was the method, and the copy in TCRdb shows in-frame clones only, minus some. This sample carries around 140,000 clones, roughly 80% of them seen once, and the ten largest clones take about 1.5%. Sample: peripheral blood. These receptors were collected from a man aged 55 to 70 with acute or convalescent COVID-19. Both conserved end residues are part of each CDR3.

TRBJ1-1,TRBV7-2,CASSFGTGSTEAFF
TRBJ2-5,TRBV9,CASSVVASGSETQYF
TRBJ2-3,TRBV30,CAWSGTVGMADTQYF
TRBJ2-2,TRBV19,CASNREELSGELFF
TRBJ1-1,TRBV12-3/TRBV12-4,CASSLGQGREAFF
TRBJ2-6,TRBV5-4,CASSSRGGANVLTF
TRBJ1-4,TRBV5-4,CASSFDIGEKLFF
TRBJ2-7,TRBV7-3,CASSTGVGEQYF
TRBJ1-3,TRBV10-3,CAISEGPQGSGNTIYF
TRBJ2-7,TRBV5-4,CASSHGGRTYEQYF
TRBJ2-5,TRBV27,CASSLDTQETQYF
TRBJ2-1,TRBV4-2,CASSQVGGQYNEQFF
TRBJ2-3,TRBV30,CAWTSGTTDTQYF
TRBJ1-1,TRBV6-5,CASSYAVLGAGTEAFF
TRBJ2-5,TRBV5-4,CASSFDSQETQYF
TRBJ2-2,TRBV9,CASSVAASGRGTGELFF
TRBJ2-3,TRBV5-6,CASSLGLADTQYF
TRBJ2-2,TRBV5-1,CASSLVQNTGELFF
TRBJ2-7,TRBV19,CASSIRGQGGRNEQYF
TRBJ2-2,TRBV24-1,CATSKGTPANTGELFF
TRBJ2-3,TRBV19,CASSIVTPTDTQYF
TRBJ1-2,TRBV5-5,CASSTGTGLYGYTF
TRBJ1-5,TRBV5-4,CASSPSSGARNQPQHF
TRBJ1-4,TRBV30,CAWATGTANEKLFF
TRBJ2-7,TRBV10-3,CAISSRTSGTYEQYF
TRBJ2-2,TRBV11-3,CASSQLAGVAGELFF
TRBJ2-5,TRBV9,CASSVASGTPRETQYF
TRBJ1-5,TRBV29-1,CSVEDRDSNQPQHF
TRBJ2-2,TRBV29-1,CSVPDMNTGELFF
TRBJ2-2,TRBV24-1,CATSDPNTGELFF
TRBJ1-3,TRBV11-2,CASSFARGSNTIYF
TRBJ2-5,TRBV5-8,CASSAGTGPPQETQYF
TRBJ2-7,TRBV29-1,CSVEENSSYEQYF
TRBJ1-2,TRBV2,CASSPGQGSYGYTF
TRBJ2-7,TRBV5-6,CASSEGIAGSYEQYF
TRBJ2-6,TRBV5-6,CASSPEVGANVLTF
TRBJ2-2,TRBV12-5,CASGFWQGNTGELFF
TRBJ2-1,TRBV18,CASSQVLAGVNNEQFF
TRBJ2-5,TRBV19,CASSISGSETQYF
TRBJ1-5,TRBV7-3,CASSGGSNQPQHF
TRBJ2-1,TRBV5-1,CASSLTSGRNEQFF
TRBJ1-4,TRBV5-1,CASSLELNEKLFF
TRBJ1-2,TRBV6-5,CASSVPGQLRGYTF
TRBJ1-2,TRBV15,CATSRSPGQGALGYTF
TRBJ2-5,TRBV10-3,CARSRDREETQYF
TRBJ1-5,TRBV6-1,CASSEQARQPQHF
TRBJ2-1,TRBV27,CASSLLGTINNEQFF
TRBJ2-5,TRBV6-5,CASRLGLAGWETQYF
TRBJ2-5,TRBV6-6,CATYHSGGASETQYF
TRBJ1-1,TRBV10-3,CAISYIRDRGLNTEAFF
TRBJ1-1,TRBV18,CASSPPGVTEAFF
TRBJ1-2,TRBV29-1,CSVDGGQGNGYTF
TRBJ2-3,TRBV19,CASSIRYPSSGGTDTQYF
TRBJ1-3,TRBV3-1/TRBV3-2,CASSPGGRNSVLAIYF